This entry is about one T cell receptor beta chain. The antigen is not known. Only in-frame clones appear in the TCRdb table, and some are missing; sequencing was by immunoSEQ multiplex PCR. In the table there are under 150,000 clones, about 81% of which are singletons. This entry comes from a study of radiation and T cells in renal cell carcinoma. Overall study: Nephrectomy followed 15 Gy stereotactic body radiation by 4 weeks.

The time point here: blood 2 weeks post-SBRT. Treatment here: 15 Gy SBRT to primary tumor, nephrectomy 4 weeks later. Radiation-treated patients gave blood at baseline, week 2 and week 4. The tumor was a clear cell renal cell carcinoma. Study observations and caveats: From baseline, blood top tumor clonotypes peaked at 2 weeks post-radiation.

The material was blood, obtained from a patient whose treatment included radiotherapy and nephrectomy. The receptor comes from a woman in her fifties or sixties with renal cell carcinoma.

In nucleotides, the CDR3 is TGTGCCAGCAGCTTAGGGGGACCCGGCAAAAACATTCAGTACTTC. This sequence encodes CASSLGGPGKNIQYF. The chain uses TRBV7-3 and TRBJ2-4; either TRBD1 or TRBD2 may fit D (5 bases each). This CDR3 has 15 amino acids. The germline CDR1 and CDR2 sequences are SGHTA and FQGTGA. The V gene lost 2 bases and the J gene lost 3 bases, with 11 bases spanning the gap. The variable domain in full, completed from reference TRBV7-3 and TRBJ2-4, reads GAGVSQTPSNKVTEKGKYVELRCDPISGHTALYWYRQSLGQGPEFLIYFQGTGAADDSGLPNDRFFAVRPEGSVSTLKIQRTERGDSAVYLCASSLGGPGKNIQYFGAGTRLSVL.